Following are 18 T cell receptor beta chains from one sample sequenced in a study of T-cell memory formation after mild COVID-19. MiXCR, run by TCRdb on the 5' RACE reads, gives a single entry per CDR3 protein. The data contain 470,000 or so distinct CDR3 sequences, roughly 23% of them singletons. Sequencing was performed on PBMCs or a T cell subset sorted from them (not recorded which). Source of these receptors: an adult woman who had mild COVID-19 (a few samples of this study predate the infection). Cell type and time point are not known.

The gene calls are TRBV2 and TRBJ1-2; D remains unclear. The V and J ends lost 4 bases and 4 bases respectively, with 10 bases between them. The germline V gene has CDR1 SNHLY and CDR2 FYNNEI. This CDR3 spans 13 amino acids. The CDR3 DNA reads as TGTGCCAGCAGTGTGGTGGAAGCCTATGGCTACACCTTC. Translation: CASSVVEAYGYTF.

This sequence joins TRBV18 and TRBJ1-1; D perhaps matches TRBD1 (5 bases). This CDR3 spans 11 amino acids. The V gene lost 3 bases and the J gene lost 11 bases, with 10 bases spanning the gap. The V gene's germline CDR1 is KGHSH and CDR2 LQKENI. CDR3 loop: CASSPGESAFF. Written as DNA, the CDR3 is TGTGCCAGCTCACCGGGGGAGTCGGCTTTCTTT.

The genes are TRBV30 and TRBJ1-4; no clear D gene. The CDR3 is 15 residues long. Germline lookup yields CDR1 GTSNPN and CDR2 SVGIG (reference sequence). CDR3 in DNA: TGTGCTATCGGCCCGTCCGAAGGACCCCAGGCCAAACTGTTTTTT. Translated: CAIGPSEGPQAKLFF.

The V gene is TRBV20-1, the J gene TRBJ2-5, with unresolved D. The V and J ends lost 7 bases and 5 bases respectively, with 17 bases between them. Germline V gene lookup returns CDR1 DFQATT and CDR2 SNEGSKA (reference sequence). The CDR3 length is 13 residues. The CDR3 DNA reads TGCAGTGTCGGCGGCAGTGGGCGGGAGACCCAGTACTTC. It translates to CSVGGSGRETQYF.

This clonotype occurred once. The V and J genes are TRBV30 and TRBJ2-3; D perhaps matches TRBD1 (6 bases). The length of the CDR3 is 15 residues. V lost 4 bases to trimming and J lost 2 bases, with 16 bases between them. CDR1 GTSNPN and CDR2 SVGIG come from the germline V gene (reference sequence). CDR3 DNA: TGTGCCTGGAATTTTTTGGGACAACACACAGATACGCAGTATTTT. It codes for CAWNFLGQHTDTQYF.

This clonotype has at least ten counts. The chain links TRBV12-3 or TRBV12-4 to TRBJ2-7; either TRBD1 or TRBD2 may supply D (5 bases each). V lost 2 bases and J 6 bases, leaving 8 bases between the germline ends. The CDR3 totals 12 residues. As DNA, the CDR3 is TGTGCCAGCAGTTTATATGGGGGCGAGCAGTACTTC. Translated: CASSLYGGEQYF.

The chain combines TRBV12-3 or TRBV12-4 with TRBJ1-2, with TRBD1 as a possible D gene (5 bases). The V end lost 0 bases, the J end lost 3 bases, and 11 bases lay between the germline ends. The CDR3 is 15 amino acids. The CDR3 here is CASSLALQAYYGYTF. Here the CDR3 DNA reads TGTGCCAGCAGTTTAGCGTTACAGGCCTACTATGGCTACACCTTC.

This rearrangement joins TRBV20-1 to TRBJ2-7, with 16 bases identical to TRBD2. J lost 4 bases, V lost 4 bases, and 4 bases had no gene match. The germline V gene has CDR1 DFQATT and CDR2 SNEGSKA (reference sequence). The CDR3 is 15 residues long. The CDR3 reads CSAMGLAGGPYEQYF. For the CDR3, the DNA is TGCAGTGCTATGGGACTAGCGGGGGGGCCATACGAGCAGTACTTC.

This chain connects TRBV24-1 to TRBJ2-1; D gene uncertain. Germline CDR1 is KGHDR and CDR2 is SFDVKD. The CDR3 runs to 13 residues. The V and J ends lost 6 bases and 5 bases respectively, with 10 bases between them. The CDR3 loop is CATSRLDHNEQFF. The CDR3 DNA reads TGTGCCACCAGTAGACTGGACCACAATGAGCAGTTCTTC.

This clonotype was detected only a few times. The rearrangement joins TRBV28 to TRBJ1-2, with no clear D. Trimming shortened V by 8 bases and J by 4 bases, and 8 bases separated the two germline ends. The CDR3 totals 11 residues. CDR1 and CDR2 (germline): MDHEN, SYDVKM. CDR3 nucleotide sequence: TGTGCCAGCCGAGAGCGCTATGGCTACACCTTC. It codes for CASRERYGYTF.

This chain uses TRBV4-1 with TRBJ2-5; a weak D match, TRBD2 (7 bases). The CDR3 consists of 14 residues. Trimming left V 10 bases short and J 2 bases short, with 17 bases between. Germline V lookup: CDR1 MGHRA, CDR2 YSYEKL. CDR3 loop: CATGEGVLQETQYF. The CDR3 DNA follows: TGCGCCACCGGGGAGGGGGTCCTACAAGAGACCCAGTACTTC.

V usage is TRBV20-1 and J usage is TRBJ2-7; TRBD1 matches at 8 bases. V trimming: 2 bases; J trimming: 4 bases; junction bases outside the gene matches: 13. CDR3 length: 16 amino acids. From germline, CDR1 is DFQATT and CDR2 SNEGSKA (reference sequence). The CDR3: CSARHTDADRAYEQYF. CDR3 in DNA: TGCAGTGCTAGACACACCGATGCGGACAGGGCGTACGAGCAGTACTTC.

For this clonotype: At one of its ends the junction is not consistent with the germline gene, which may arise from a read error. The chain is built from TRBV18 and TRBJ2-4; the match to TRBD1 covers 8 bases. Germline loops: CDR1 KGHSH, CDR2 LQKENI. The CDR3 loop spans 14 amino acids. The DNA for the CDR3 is TGTGCCAGCTCACCGACCGGACAGGGAAACACTCAGTACTTC. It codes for CASSPTGQGNTQYF.

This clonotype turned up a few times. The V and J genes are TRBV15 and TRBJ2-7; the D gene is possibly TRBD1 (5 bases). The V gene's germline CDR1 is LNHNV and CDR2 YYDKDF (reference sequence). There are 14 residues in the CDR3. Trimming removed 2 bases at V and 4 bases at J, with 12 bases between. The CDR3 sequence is CATSRYGAAYEQYF. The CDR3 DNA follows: TGTGCCACCAGCAGATATGGGGCCGCTTACGAGCAGTACTTC.

The CDR3 loop is CASRDSGEGELFF. The CDR3 DNA follows: TGTGCCAGCCGAGACTCAGGGGAAGGGGAGCTGTTTTTT. This chain connects TRBV27 to TRBJ2-2; a possible D gene is TRBD1 (6 bases). The V gene lost 8 bases and the J gene lost 8 bases, with 15 bases spanning the gap. The CDR3 length is 13 residues. CDR1 MNHEY and CDR2 SMNVEV come from the germline V gene (reference sequence).

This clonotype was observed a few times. CDR3 in DNA: TGCAGTGCTGAGGAGGGGGCTAGCAATCAGCCCCAGCATTTT. It yields the protein CSAEEGASNQPQHF. The rearrangement links TRBV20-1 to TRBJ1-5; 7 bases match TRBD1. V lost 5 bases and J lost 0; bases outside the gene matches: 4. The CDR3 has 14 residues. CDR1 DFQATT and CDR2 SNEGSKA come from the germline V gene (reference sequence).

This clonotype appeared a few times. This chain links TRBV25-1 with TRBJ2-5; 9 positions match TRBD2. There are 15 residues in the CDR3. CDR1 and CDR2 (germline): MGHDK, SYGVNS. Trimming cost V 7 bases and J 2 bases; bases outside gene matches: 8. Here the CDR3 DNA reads TGTGCCAGCATCCCGCGGGGGGGCTTTCAAGAGACCCAGTACTTC. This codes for CASIPRGGFQETQYF.

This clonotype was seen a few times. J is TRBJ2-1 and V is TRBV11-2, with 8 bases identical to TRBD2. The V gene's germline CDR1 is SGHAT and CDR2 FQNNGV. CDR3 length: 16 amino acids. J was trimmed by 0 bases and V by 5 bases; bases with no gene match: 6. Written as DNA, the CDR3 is TGTGCCAGCAGCGGGAGCGGGACTAGCTCCTACAATGAGCAGTTCTTC. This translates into CASSGSGTSSYNEQFF.